A single sample is the source of the 22 T cell receptor beta chains below, sequenced in a study of CD8 T cells in Susac syndrome. With random hexamers, reverse transcription was performed on roughly 0.45 to 1 ug of RNA. TCRdb called the immunoSEQ multiplex PCR reads again in MiXCR, with one record for every CDR3 protein. Seen here are about 100,000 distinct CDR3 sequences, 95% observed once, and the top ten hold 0.25% to 0.35%. The sequenced material came from CD8+ T cells from PBMCs. These receptors originate from a human donor with Susac syndrome.

This rearrangement joins TRBV15 to TRBJ2-3; D gene unclear. Germline CDR1 and CDR2: LNHNV and YYDKDF (reference sequence). Trimming took off 0 bases at V and 9 bases at J, with 10 bases between the two ends. There are 13 residues in the CDR3. The CDR3 is CATSRDRAKTQYF. The CDR3 nucleotides are TGTGCCACCAGCAGAGATAGGGCTAAGACGCAGTATTTT.

This clonotype came up once. The CDR3, as DNA: TGTGCCAGCAGCCGCTCTGGTCAAGAGAGGACGAAAAAACTGTTTTTT. Its protein product is CASSRSGQERTKKLFF. The chain links TRBV3-1 to TRBJ1-4; unclear D gene. Germline assignment: CDR1 LGHDT and CDR2 YNNKEL (reference sequence). CDR3 size: 16 residues. The V and J ends lost 4 bases and 9 bases respectively, with 21 bases between them.

V gene TRBV27 combines with J gene TRBJ1-2; TRBD1 agrees at 8 bases. Losses at the gene ends were 8 bases for V and 5 bases for J; bases not matched to a gene: 10. The CDR3 sequence is 14 residues long. Germline lookup yields CDR1 MNHEY and CDR2 SMNVEV (reference sequence). Here the CDR3 DNA reads TGTGCCAGCGGTGAGGGACAGGCCGCTTATGGCTACACCTTC. The encoded protein is CASGEGQAAYGYTF.

CDR3 sequence reads: CASSPGLAGVSSYNEQFF. CDR3 in DNA: TGTGCCAGCAGTCCGGGACTAGCGGGAGTCAGCTCCTACAATGAGCAGTTCTTC. J is TRBJ2-1 and V is TRBV12-3 or TRBV12-4; 14 bases agree with TRBD2. CDR3 size: 18 residues. The V and J ends lost 5 bases and 0 bases, in that order; junction bases with no gene match: 6.

This chain uses TRBV15 with TRBJ1-2; 8 bases agree with TRBD1. Germline loops: CDR1 LNHNV, CDR2 YYDKDF (reference sequence). V lost 4 bases, J lost 6 bases, and 10 bases stayed unmatched. This CDR3 is built from 15 residues. The CDR3 is CATSTHNSGQDGYTF. DNA of the CDR3: TGTGCCACCAGCACTCACAACTCGGGACAGGATGGCTACACCTTC.

This clonotype was seen only once. V gene TRBV28 combines with J gene TRBJ2-7; a possible D gene is TRBD2 (6 bases). The V gene lost 8 bases and the J gene lost 5 bases, with 16 bases spanning the gap. Germline CDR1 and CDR2: MDHEN and SYDVKM. The CDR3 is 13 amino acids. The CDR3 nucleotides read TGTGCCAGCTCCCCTAGGCGGGAAAACGAGCAGTACTTC. It is translated as CASSPRRENEQYF. Based on the CDR3 plus reference TRBV28 and TRBJ2-7, the full variable domain is DVKVTQSSRYLVKRTGEKVFLECVQDMDHENMFWYRQDPGLGLRLIYFSYDVKMKEKGDIPEGYSVSREKKERFSLILESASTNQTSMYLCASSPRRENEQYFGPGTRLTVT.

V is TRBV20-1 and J is TRBJ2-3, with TRBD2 matching 7 bases. The CDR3 is made up of 12 amino acids. CDR1 DFQATT and CDR2 SNEGSKA come from the germline V gene (reference sequence). The trim removed 5 bases at V and 4 bases at J, leaving 3 bases unmatched. The CDR3 bases are TGCAGTGCTGCAGCGGGATCAGATACGCAGTATTTT. Translation gives CSAAAGSDTQYF.

In its sample, this clonotype was seen a few times. The chain has TRBV12-3 or TRBV12-4 and TRBJ2-7; D is unresolved. The CDR3 length is 13 residues. V was trimmed by 3 bases and J by 4 bases, leaving 10 bases between them. The CDR3 region is CASSFGRSYEQYF. Here the CDR3 DNA reads TGTGCCAGCAGTTTCGGCCGGAGTTACGAGCAGTACTTC.

The genes are TRBV6-6 and TRBJ2-6; a weak D match, TRBD2 (7 bases). V lost 7 bases, J lost 2 bases, and 9 bases lay in between. This CDR3 has 14 amino acids. Germline lookup yields CDR1 MNHNY and CDR2 SVGAGI (reference sequence). The CDR3 bases are TGTGCCAGCACGGGGGGCCCTGGGGCCAACGTCCTGACTTTC. Amino acids: CASTGGPGANVLTF.

The chain links TRBV5-4 to TRBJ2-1; TRBD1 agrees at 8 bases. The J segment lost 10 bases and the V segment lost 4 bases, leaving 1 base of the junction unmatched. This CDR3 comprises 11 residues. The germline V gene encodes CDR1 SGHNT and CDR2 YYREEE (reference sequence). The CDR3 is CASSQGAEQFF. CDR3 nucleotide sequence: TGTGCCAGCAGCCAGGGGGCCGAGCAGTTCTTC.

The V call is TRBV13, the J call TRBJ2-7; D ambiguous. The CDR3 has 11 residues. Germline V CDR1 and CDR2: PRHDT, FYEKMQ (reference sequence). The ends were cut back, 4 bases at V and 7 bases at J, with 8 bases in the middle. The CDR3 DNA is TGTGCCAGCAGCTCTACTTCAGAGCAGTACTTC. It specifies CASSSTSEQYF.

The V and J genes are TRBV29-1 and TRBJ2-1, with 12 bases matching TRBD2. Unmatched junction bases numbered 2, after V lost 7 bases and J lost 7 bases. The CDR3 has 12 amino acids. The germline V gene encodes CDR1 SQVTM and CDR2 ANQGSEA. The CDR3 sequence: CSGLAGVNEQFF. The CDR3 nucleotides read TGCAGCGGACTAGCGGGAGTAAATGAGCAGTTCTTC.

The table lists this clonotype with a count of one. V and J are TRBV29-1 and TRBJ2-7; TRBD2 might be the D (5 bases). The CDR3 has 15 amino acids. Germline CDR1 is SQVTM and CDR2 is ANQGSEA. Trimming took off 4 bases at V and 7 bases at J, with 23 bases between the two ends. This CDR3 reads CSVGGDSDLWEEQYF. CDR3 sequence (DNA): TGCAGCGTTGGGGGAGATTCCGACCTCTGGGAGGAGCAGTACTTC.

The chain links TRBV24-1 to TRBJ2-1, with 16 bases lining up with TRBD2. CDR3 size: 17 residues. Germline-derived CDR1 and CDR2 are KGHDR and SFDVKD. V lost 5 bases, J lost 4 bases, and 4 bases stayed unmatched. The CDR3 nucleotides are TGTGCCACCAGTGCTACGGGACTAGCGGGGGGGTACAATGAGCAGTTCTTC. This gives the protein CATSATGLAGGYNEQFF.

The chain uses TRBV3-1 and TRBJ2-5; 7 bases are shared with TRBD1. The J segment lost 4 bases and the V segment lost 0 bases, leaving 8 bases of the junction unmatched. This CDR3 is 16 amino acids long. Germline V gives CDR1 LGHDT, CDR2 YNNKEL (reference sequence). CDR3 in amino acids: CASSQDGRDSRETQYF. CDR3 nucleotide sequence: TGTGCCAGCAGCCAAGATGGTCGGGACAGTAGAGAGACCCAGTACTTC.

J is TRBJ2-1 and V is TRBV11-2; D unresolved. Germline V lookup: CDR1 SGHAT, CDR2 FQNNGV. The length of the CDR3 is 15 residues. V lost 1 base and J 5 bases, leaving 12 bases between the germline ends. The CDR3 coding sequence is TGTGCCAGCAGCTTAGGGCTTAACCGGAACAATGAGCAGTTCTTC. This codes for CASSLGLNRNNEQFF.

V is TRBV15 and J is TRBJ2-3, with D uncertain. CDR3 size: 14 residues. The germline CDR1 and CDR2 sequences are LNHNV and YYDKDF (reference sequence). The V and J ends lost 0 bases and 4 bases respectively, with 8 bases between them. The CDR3 sequence is CATSRDLTADTQYF. The CDR3 DNA is TGTGCCACCAGCAGAGATCTTACCGCAGATACGCAGTATTTT.

Here the CDR3 DNA reads TGTGCCAGCAGCGTAGTATACGGGGACGAGCAGTTCTTC. Translated, it gives CASSVVYGDEQFF. This sequence joins TRBV9 and TRBJ2-1, with D perhaps TRBD1 or TRBD2 (5 bases each). This CDR3 is built from 13 residues. V dropped 0 bases and J dropped 10 bases, with 11 bases sitting between them. From germline, CDR1 is SGDLS and CDR2 YYNGEE. The full variable domain, its missing parts supplied by reference TRBV9 and TRBJ2-1, is DSGVTQTPKHLITATGQRVTLRCSPRSGDLSVYWYQQSLDQGLQFLIQYYNGEERAKGNILERFSAQQFPDLHSELNLSSLELGDSALYFCASSVVYGDEQFFGPGTRLTVL.

The V call is TRBV7-6, the J call TRBJ1-4; D uncertain. The length of the CDR3 is 16 residues. Trimming stripped 5 bases from V and 0 bases from J, with 13 bases between. The germline V gene encodes CDR1 SGHVS and CDR2 FNYEAQ. The CDR3 loop is CASSVGSCTTNEKLFF. CDR3 in DNA: TGTGCCAGCAGCGTAGGCAGTTGCACAACTAATGAAAAACTGTTTTTT.

The CDR3 nucleotides read TGCAGCGTTGAGTTGGGGACAGTAAAAGAGACCCAGTACTTC. Translating it yields CSVELGTVKETQYF. The chain recombines TRBV29-1 with TRBJ2-5; 7 bases align to TRBD1. Trimming took 3 bases from V and 3 from J; bases not matched to a gene: 7. The CDR3 runs 14 residues. The germline V gene encodes CDR1 SQVTM and CDR2 ANQGSEA.

V usage is TRBV29-1 and J usage is TRBJ1-3; D not certain. Germline V gene sequence: CDR1 SQVTM, CDR2 ANQGSEA. CDR3 length: 11 residues. V lost 4 bases, J lost 4 bases, and 5 bases lay in between. CDR3 sequence: CSVARGNTIYF. Here the CDR3 DNA reads TGCAGCGTTGCCAGAGGAAACACCATATATTTT. Looking up the rest from reference TRBV29-1 and TRBJ1-3 gives the full variable domain: SAVISQKPSRDICQRGTSLTIQCQVDSQVTMMFWYRQQPGQSLTLIATANQGSEATYESGFVIDKFPISRPNLTFSTLTVSNMSPEDSSIYLCSVARGNTIYFGEGSWLTVV.

The V call is TRBV7-3, the J call TRBJ2-3; unclear D gene. Trimming took off 5 bases at V and 6 bases at J, with 18 bases between the two ends. In germline, CDR1 is SGHTA, CDR2 FQGTGA. The CDR3 has 15 amino acids. The CDR3 reads CASSPDAFARDTQYF. For the CDR3, the DNA is TGTGCCAGCAGCCCGGACGCCTTTGCACGCGATACGCAGTATTTT.